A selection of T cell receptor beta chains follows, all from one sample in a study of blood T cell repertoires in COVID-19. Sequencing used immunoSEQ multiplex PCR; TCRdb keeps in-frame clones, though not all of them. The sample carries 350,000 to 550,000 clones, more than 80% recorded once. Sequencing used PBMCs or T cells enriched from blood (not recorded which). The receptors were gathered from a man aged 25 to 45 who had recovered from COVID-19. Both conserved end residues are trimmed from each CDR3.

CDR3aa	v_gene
SVVRGNIQY	TRBV29-1
ASKPTGNTEAF	TRBV10-2
ASSATGTGTGYGYT	TRBV13
ASSMPGGREQY	TRBV2
ASSRRLAGTSTDTQY	TRBV5-4
ASSLGGGHQPQH	TRBV5-1
ASSLRGLAGTGYNEQF	TRBV9
ASSQPTGQSSYGYT	TRBV4-1
ASSQGRVWADTQY	TRBV5-6
ASSPQGATNEKLF	TRBV3-1/TRBV3-2
AWSLRRTGTGGGYT	TRBV30
ASSPGLSYEQY	TRBV7-9
ASSLPAGGAETEAF	TRBV28
AIERPGGDEQF	TRBV28
ASNQGPGAGELF	TRBV5-4
ASSLTGDTQY	TRBV18
ASSLVGYGEAF	TRBV5-1
ASTKEAGGVRLAEAF	TRBV19
ASSSTESEQY	TRBV5-1